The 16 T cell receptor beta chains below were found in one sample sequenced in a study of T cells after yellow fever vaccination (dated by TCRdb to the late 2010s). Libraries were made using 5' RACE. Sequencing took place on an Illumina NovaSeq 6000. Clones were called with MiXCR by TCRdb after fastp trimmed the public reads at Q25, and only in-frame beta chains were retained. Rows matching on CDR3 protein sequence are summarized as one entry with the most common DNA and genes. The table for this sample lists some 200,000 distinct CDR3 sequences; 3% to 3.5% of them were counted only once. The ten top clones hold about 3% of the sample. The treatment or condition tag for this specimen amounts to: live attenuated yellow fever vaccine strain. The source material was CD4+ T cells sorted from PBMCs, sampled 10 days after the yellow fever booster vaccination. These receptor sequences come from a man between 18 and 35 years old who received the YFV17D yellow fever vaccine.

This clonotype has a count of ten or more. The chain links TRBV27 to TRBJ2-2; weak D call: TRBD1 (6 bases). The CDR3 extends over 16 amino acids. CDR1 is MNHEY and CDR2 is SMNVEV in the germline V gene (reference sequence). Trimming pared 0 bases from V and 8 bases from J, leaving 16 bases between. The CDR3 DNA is TGTGCCAGCAGTTTATCCGACAGGTCGGGTGTGGGGGAGCTGTTTTTT. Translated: CASSLSDRSGVGELFF.

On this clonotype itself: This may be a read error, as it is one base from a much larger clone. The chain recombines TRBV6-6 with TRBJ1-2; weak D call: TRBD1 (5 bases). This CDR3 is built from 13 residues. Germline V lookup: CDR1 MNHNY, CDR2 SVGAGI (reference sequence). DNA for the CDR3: TGTGCCAGCAGATCGACAGACCGCTATGGCTGCACCTTC. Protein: CASRSTDRYGCTF.

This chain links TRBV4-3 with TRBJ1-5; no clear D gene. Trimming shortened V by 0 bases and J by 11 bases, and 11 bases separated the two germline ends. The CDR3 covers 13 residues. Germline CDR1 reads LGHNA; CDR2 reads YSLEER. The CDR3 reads CASSQEPQSAQHF. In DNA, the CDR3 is TGCGCCAGCAGCCAAGAACCACAGTCGGCCCAGCATTTT.

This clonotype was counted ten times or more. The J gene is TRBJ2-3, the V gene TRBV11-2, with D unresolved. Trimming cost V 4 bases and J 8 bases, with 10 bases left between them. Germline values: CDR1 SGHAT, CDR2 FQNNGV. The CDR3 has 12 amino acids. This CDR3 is CASSSEWITQYF. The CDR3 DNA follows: TGTGCCAGCAGCTCAGAATGGATTACGCAGTATTTT. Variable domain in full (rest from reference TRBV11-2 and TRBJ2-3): EAGVAQSPRYKIIEKRQSVAFWCNPISGHATLYWYQQILGQGPKLLIQFQNNGVVDDSQLPKDRFSAERLKGVDSTLKIQPAKLEDSAVYLCASSSEWITQYFGPGTRLTVL.

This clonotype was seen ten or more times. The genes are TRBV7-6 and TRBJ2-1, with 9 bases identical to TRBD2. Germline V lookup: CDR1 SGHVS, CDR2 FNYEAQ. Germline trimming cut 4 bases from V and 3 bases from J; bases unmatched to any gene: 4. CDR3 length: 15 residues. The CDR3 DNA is TGTGCCAGCAGCTCGCTAGCGGGGAGCTACAATGAGCAGTTCTTC. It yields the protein CASSSLAGSYNEQFF. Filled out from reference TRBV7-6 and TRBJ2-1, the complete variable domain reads GAGVSQSPRYKVTKRGQDVALRCDPISGHVSLYWYRQALGQGPEFLTYFNYEAQQDKSGLPNDRFSAERPEGSISTLTIQRTEQRDSAMYRCASSSLAGSYNEQFFGPGTRLTVL.

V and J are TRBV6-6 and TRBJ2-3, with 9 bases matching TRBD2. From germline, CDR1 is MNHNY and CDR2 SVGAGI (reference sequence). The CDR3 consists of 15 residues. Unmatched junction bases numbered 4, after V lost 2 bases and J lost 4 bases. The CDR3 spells CASSYGAGGPDTQYF. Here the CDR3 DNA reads TGTGCCAGCAGTTACGGGGCGGGGGGGCCAGATACGCAGTATTTT.

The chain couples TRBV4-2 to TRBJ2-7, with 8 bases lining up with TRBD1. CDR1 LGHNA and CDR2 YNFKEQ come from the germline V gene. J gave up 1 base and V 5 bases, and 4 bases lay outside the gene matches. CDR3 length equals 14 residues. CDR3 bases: TGTGCCAGCAGCAGGACAGGGCTTTCCTACGAGCAGTACGTC. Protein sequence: CASSRTGLSYEQYV.

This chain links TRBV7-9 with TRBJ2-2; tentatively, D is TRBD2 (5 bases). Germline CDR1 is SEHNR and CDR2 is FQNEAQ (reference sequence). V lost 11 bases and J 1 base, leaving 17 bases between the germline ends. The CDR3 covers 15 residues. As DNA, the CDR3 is TGTGCCGCCCTTACCCCTAGCTTGAACACCGGGGAGCTGTTTTTT. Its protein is CAALTPSLNTGELFF.

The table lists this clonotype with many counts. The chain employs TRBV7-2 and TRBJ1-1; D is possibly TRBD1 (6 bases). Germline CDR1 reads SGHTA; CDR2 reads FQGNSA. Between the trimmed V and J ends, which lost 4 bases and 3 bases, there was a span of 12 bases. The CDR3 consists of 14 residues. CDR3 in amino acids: CASSSFRGDTEAFF. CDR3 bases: TGTGCCAGCAGCTCTTTCAGGGGCGACACTGAAGCTTTCTTT. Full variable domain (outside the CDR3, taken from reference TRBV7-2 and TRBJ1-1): GAGVSQSPSNKVTEKGKDVELRCDPISGHTALYWYRQSLGQGLEFLIYFQGNSAPDKSGLPSDRFSAERTGGSVSTLTIQRTQQEDSAVYLCASSSFRGDTEAFFGQGTRLTVV.

CDR3 DNA: TGTGCCACCCGAAGGGGCGCGACCGGGGAGCTGTTTTTT. Protein product: CATRRGATGELFF. This chain links TRBV6-5 with TRBJ2-2; TRBD1 might be the D (5 bases). Germline CDR1 and CDR2: MNHEY and SVGAGI. The V gene lost 10 bases and the J gene lost 5 bases, with 14 bases spanning the gap. The CDR3 sequence is 13 residues long.

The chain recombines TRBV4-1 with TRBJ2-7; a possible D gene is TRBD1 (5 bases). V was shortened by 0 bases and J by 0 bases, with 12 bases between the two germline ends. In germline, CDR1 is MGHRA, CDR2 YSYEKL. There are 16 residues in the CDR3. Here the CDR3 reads CASSQDPQAFSYEQYF. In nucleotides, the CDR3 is TGCGCCAGCAGCCAAGATCCACAGGCTTTCTCCTACGAGCAGTACTTC.

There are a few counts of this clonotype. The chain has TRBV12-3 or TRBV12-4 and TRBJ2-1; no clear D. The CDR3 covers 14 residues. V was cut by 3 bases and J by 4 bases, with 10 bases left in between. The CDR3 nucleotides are TGTGCCAGCAGTTTTTCTCGGTTATACAATGAGCAGTTCTTC. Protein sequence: CASSFSRLYNEQFF.

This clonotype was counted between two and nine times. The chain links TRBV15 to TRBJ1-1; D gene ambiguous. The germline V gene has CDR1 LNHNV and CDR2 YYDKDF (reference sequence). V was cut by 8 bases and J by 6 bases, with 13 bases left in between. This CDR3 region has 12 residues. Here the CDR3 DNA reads TGTGCCACCGGGGATCCTTGGGCTGAAGCTTTCTTT. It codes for CATGDPWAEAFF. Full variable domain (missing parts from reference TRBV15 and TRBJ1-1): DAMVIQNPRYQVTQFGKPVTLSCSQTLNHNVMYWYQQKSSQAPKLLFHYYDKDFNNEADTPDNFQSRRPNTSFCFLDIRSPGLGDTAMYLCATGDPWAEAFFGQGTRLTVV.

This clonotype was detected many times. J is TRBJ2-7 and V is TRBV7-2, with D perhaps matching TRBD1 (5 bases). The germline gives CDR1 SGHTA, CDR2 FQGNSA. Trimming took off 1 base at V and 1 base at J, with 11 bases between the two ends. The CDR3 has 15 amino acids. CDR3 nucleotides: TGTGCCAGCAGCTTAGATTGGGGCAGATCCTACGAGCAGTACGTC. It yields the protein CASSLDWGRSYEQYV.

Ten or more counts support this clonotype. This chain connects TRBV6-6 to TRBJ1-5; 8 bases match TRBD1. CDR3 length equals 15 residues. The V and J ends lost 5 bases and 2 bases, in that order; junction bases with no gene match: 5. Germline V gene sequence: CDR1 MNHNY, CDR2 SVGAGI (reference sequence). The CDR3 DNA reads TGTGCCAGCAGTCGAGGACAGGGTGGCAATCAGCCCCAGCATTTT. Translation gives CASSRGQGGNQPQHF.

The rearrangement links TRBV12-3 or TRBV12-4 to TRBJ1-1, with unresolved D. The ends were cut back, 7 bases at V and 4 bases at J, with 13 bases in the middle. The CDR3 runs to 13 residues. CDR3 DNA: TGTGCCAGCACCCTGGGTATTCGCACTGAAGCTTTCTTT. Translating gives CASTLGIRTEAFF.